The T cell receptor (beta chain) under discussion was sequenced for a study of post-analysis software for immune sequencing data. Study summary: Patients with relapsing-remitting, secondary progressive and progressive-relapsing multiple sclerosis courses were all represented.

To note about this clonotype: Antigen specificity is unknown.

The length of the CDR3 is 14 residues. Germline V gene sequence: CDR1 MNHEY, CDR2 SMNVEV (reference sequence). V lost 7 bases to trimming and J lost 3 bases, with 13 bases between them. Study-wide results and limits: Controls' normalized Chao1 diversity significantly exceeded that of multiple sclerosis patients. Batch-matched samples strongly co-clustered by F measure. Five or six TRBV segments were significantly more frequent in patients than in controls. TRBV5-6, TRBV5-1 and TRBV20-1 were among these segments.

Every TCR beta cDNA library bore unique molecular identifiers. Approximately 0.5 million cDNA molecules were recovered from an input of 1 to 10 million T cells. TCRdb reprocessed the PCR reads with MiXCR, giving one entry per CDR3 protein. The sample contains roughly 800,000 distinct CDR3 sequences, roughly 29% of which appear only once. The V call is TRBV27, the J call TRBJ2-1, with D perhaps matching TRBD2 (5 bases). This TCR was sampled from a girl aged 5-17 years with multiple sclerosis. Input material: blood. The CDR3 bases are TGTGCCAGCACCGATAGAGAGGGCTACAATGAGCAGTTCTTC. It yields the protein CASTDREGYNEQFF.